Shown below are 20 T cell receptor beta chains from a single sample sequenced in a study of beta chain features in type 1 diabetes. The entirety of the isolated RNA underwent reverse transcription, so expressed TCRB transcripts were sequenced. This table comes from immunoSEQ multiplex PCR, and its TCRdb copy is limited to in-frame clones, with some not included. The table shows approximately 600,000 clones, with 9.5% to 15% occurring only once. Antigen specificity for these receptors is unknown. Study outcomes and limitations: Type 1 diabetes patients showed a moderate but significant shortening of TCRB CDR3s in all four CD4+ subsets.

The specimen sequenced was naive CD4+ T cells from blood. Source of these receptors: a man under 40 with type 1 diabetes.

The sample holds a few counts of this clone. The CDR3 sequence is CASSQSSWRNTGELFF. The DNA of the CDR3 is TGCGCCAGCAGCCAAAGTAGTTGGCGGAACACCGGGGAGCTGTTTTTT. The rearrangement links TRBV4-3 to TRBJ2-2; D uncertain. This CDR3 spans 16 amino acids. Deletions cut 2 bases from V and 1 base from J, with 11 bases between. The germline CDR1 and CDR2 sequences are LGHNA and YSLEER.

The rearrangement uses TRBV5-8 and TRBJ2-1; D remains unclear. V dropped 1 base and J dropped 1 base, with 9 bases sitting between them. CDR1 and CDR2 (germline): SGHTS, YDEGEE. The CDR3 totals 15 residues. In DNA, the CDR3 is TGTGCCAGCAGCTTGACGGCCGTGTCCTACAATGAGCAGTTCTTC. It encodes CASSLTAVSYNEQFF.

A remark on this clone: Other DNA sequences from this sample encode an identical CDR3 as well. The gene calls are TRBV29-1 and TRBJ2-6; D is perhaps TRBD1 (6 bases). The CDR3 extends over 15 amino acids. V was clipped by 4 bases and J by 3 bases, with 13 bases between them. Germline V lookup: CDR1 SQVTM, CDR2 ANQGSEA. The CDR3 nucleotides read TGCAGCGTTGCTGGCCAGGGGTTTGGGGCCAACGTCCTGACTTTC. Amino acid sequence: CSVAGQGFGANVLTF. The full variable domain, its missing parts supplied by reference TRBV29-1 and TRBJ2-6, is SAVISQKPSRDICQRGTSLTIQCQVDSQVTMMFWYRQQPGQSLTLIATANQGSEATYESGFVIDKFPISRPNLTFSTLTVSNMSPEDSSIYLCSVAGQGFGANVLTFGAGSRLTVL.

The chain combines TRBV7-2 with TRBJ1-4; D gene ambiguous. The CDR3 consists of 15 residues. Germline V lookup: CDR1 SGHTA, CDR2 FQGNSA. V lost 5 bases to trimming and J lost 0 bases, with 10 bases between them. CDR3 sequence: CASSADGATNEKLFF. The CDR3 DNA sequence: TGTGCCAGCAGCGCCGACGGGGCAACTAATGAAAAACTGTTTTTT.

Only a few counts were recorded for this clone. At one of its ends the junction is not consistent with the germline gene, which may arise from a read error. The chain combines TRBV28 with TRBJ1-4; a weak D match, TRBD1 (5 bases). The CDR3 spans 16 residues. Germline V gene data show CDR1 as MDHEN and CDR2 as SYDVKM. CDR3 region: CAGSSQGARANEKLFF. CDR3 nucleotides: TGTGCCGGCAGCTCCCAAGGGGCGCGGGCTAATGAAAAACTGTTTTTT.

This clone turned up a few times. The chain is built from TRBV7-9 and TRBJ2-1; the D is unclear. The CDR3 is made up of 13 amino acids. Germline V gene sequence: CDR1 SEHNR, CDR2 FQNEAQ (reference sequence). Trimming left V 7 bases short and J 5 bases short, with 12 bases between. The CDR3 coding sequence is TGTGCCAGCACCGTTTTTGGGGACAATGAGCAGTTCTTC. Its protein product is CASTVFGDNEQFF.

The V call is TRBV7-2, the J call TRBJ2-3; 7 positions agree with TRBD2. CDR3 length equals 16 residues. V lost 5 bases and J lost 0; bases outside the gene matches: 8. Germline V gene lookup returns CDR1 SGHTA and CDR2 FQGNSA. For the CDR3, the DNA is TGTGCCAGCAGCCCCCAGGCGGGGGTTAGCACAGATACGCAGTATTTT. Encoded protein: CASSPQAGVSTDTQYF. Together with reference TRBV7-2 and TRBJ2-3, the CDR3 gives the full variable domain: GAGVSQSPSNKVTEKGKDVELRCDPISGHTALYWYRQSLGQGLEFLIYFQGNSAPDKSGLPSDRFSAERTGGSVSTLTIQRTQQEDSAVYLCASSPQAGVSTDTQYFGPGTRLTVL.

The CDR3 loop is CASSPSGNSPLHF. Written as DNA, the CDR3 is TGTGCCAGCTCCCCCTCCGGGAATTCACCCCTCCACTTT. The J gene is TRBJ1-6, the V gene TRBV18; D gene uncertain. The CDR3 has 13 amino acids. Germline V gene lookup returns CDR1 KGHSH and CDR2 LQKENI. Trimming cost V 6 bases and J 7 bases, with 10 bases left between them.

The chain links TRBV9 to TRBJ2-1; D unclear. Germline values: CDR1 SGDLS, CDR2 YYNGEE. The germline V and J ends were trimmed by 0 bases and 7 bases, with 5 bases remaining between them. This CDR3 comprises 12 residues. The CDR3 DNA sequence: TGTGCCAGCAGCGTAGAAAGGAATGAGCAGTTCTTC. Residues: CASSVERNEQFF.

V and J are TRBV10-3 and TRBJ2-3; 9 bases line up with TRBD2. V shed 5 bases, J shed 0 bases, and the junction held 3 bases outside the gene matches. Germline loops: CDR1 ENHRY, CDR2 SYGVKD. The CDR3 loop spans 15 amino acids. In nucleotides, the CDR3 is TGTGCCATCAGTAGCGGGGGGCCTAGCACAGATACGCAGTATTTT. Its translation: CAISSGGPSTDTQYF.

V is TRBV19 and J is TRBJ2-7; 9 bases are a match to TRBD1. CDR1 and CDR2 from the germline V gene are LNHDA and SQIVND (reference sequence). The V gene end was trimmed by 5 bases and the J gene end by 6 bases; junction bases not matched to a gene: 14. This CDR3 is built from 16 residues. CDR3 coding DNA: TGTGCCAGTAGTGCCTATGGCGGGACAGGGCAGACCGAGCAGTACTTC. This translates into CASSAYGGTGQTEQYF.

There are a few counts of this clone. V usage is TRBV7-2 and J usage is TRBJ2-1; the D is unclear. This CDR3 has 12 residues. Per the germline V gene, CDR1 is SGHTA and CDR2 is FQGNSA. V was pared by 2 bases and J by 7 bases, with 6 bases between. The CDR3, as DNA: TGTGCCAGCAGCTTACAGACAAATGAGCAGTTCTTC. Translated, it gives CASSLQTNEQFF.

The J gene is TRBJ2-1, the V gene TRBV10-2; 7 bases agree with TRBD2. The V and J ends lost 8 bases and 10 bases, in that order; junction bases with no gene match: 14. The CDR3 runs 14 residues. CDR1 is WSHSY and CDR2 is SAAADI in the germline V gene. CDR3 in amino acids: CASFTGTTGEEQFF. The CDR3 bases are TGCGCCAGCTTCACCGGGACTACGGGGGAAGAGCAGTTCTTC.

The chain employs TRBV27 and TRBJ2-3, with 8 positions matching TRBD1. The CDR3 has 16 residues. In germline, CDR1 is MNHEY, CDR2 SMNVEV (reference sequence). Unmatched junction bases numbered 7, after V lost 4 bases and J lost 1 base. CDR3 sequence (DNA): TGTGCCAGCAGTTCGCAGGGGGCGCCTCGCACAGATACGCAGTATTTT. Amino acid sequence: CASSSQGAPRTDTQYF.

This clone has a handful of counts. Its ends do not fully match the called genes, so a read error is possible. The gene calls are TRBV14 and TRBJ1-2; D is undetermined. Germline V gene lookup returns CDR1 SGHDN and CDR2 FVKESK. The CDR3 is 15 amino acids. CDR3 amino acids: CASSKDGNANYGYTF. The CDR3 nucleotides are TGTGCCAGCAGCAAAGATGGGAACGCTAACTATGGCTACACCTTC.

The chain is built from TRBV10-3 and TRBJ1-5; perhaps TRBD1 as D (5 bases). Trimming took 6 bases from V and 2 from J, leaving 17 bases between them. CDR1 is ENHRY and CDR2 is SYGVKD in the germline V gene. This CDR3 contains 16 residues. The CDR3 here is CAISHSLAGGNQPQHF. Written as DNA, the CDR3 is TGTGCCATCAGCCACTCCCTGGCGGGGGGCAATCAGCCCCAGCATTTT.

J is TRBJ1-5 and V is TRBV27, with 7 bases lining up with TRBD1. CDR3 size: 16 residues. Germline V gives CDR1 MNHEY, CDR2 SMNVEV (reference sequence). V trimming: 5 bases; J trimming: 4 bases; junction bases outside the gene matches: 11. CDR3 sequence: CASSRLGLQGNQPQHF. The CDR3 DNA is TGTGCCAGCAGTCGTTTGGGCCTACAGGGGAATCAGCCCCAGCATTTT.

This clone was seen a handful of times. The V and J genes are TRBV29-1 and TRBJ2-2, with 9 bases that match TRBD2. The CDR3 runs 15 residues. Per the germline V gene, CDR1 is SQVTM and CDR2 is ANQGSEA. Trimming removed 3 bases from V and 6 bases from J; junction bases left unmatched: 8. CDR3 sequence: CSVDTRGGPSGELFF. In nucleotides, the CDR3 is TGCAGCGTTGATACGCGGGGGGGCCCGTCCGGGGAGCTGTTTTTT.

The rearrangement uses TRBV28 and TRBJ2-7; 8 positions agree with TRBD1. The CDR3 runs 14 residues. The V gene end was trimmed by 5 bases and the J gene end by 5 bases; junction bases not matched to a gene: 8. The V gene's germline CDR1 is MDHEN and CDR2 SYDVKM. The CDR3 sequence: CASSPWTGKHEQYF. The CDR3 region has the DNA TGTGCCAGCAGTCCGTGGACAGGGAAGCACGAGCAGTACTTC.

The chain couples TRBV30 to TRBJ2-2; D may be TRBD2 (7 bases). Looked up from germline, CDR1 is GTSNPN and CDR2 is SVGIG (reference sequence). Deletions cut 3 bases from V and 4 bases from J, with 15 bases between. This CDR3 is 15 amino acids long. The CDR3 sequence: CAWSTNRGATGELFF. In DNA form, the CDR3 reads TGTGCCTGGAGCACTAACCGGGGGGCCACCGGGGAGCTGTTTTTT.